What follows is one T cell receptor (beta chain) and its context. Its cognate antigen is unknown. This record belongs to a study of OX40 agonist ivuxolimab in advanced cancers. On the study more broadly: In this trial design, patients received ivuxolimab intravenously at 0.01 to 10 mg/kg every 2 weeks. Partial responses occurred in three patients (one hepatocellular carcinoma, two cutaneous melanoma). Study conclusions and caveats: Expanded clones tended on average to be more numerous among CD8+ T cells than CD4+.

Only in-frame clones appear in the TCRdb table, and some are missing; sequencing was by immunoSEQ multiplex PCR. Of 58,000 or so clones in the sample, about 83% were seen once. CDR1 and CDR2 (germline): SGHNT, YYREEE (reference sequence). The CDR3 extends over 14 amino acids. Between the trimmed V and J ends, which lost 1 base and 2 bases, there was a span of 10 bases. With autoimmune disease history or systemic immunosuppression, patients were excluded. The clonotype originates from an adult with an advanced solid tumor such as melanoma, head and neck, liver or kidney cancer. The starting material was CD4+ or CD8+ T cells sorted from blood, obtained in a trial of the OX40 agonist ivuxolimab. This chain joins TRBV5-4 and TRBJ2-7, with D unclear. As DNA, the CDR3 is TGTGCCAGCAGCTTGATGCGTTCCCCCTACGAGCAGTACTTC. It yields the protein CASSLMRSPYEQYF. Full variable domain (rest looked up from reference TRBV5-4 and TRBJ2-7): ETGVTQSPTHLIKTRGQQVTLRCSSQSGHNTVSWYQQALGQGPQFIFQYYREEENGRGNFPPRFSGLQFPNYSSELNVNALELDDSALYLCASSLMRSPYEQYFGPGTRLTVT.